The sequence of this T cell receptor (beta chain) was determined in a study of blood T cell repertoires in COVID-19. In germline, CDR1 is SNHLY, CDR2 FYNNEI. V lost 4 bases to trimming and J lost 5 bases; unmatched junction nucleotides: 12. The CDR3 totals 16 residues. TCRdb's table, derived via immunoSEQ multiplex PCR, lists solely in-frame clones and lacks some. The data show 400,000 or so clones, 88% seen once. This sequence joins TRBV2 and TRBJ2-5; TRBD1 agrees at 8 bases. The specimen was PBMCs or T cells enriched from blood (not recorded which). The sequence derives from a woman in her 40s with acute COVID-19. The CDR3 loop is CASSAHSTGVGETQYF. The CDR3 DNA reads as TGTGCCAGCAGTGCCCACTCGACAGGGGTTGGGGAGACCCAGTACTTC.